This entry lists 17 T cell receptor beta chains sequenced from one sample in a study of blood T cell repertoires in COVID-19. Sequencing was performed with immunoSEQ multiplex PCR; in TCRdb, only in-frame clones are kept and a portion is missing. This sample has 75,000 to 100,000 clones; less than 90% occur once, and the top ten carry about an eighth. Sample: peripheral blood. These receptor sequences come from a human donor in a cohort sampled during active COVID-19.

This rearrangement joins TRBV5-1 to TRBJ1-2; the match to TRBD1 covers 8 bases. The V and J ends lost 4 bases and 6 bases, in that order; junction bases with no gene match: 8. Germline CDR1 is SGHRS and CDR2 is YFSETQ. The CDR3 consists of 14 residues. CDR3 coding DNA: TGCGCCAGCAGCACAGAGGACAGGGTGGATGGCTACACCTTC. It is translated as CASSTEDRVDGYTF.

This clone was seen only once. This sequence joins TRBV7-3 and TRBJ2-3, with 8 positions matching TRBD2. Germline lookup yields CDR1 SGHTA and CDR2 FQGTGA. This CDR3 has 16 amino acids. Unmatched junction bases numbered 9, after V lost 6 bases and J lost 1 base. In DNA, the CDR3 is TGTGCCAGCAGTACGGCAGCGGGGGCACGCACAGATACGCAGTATTTT. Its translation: CASSTAAGARTDTQYF.

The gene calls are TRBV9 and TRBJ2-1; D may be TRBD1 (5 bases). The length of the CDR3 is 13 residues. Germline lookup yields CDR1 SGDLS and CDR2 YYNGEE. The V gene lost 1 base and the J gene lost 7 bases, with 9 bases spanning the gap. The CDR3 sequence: CASSVQGANEQFF. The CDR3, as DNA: TGTGCCAGCAGCGTACAAGGGGCGAATGAGCAGTTCTTC.

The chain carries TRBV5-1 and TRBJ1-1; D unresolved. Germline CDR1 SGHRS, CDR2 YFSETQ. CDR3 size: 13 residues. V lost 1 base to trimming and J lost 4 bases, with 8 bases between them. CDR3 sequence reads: CASSLRGSTEAFF. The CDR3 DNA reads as TGCGCCAGCAGCTTGAGAGGGAGCACTGAAGCTTTCTTT.

In DNA form, the CDR3 reads TGTGCCAGCAGCCCATGGGCAGGGGCGGGTGAAAAACTGTTTTTT. The encoded protein is CASSPWAGAGEKLFF. The chain links TRBV27 to TRBJ1-4; D may be TRBD1 (6 bases). CDR1 is MNHEY, CDR2 SMNVEV, per germline (reference sequence). CDR3 length: 15 residues. V lost 6 bases, J lost 7 bases, and 18 bases lay in between.

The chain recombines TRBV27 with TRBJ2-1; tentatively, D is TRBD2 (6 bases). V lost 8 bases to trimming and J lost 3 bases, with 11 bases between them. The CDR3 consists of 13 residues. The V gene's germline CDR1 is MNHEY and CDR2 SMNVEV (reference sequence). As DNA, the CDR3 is TGTGCCAGCGCGGGGCCAAACTACAATGAGCAGTTCTTC. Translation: CASAGPNYNEQFF.

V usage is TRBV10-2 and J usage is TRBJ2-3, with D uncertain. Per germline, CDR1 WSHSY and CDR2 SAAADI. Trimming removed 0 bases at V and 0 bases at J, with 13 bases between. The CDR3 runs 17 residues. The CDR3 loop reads CASSESWPGSSTDTQYF. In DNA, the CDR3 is TGCGCCAGCAGTGAGTCGTGGCCAGGCTCAAGCACAGATACGCAGTATTTT.

CDR3 nucleotides: TGCGCCAGCAGCCAAGGAAGAGCGGGGTCGGTCTATGAGCAGTTCTTC. Translated, it gives CASSQGRAGSVYEQFF. J is TRBJ2-1 and V is TRBV4-1, with 7 bases aligning to TRBD2. V gave up 1 base and J gave up 8 bases; unmatched junction bases: 11. CDR3 size: 16 residues. Germline CDR1 is MGHRA and CDR2 is YSYEKL.

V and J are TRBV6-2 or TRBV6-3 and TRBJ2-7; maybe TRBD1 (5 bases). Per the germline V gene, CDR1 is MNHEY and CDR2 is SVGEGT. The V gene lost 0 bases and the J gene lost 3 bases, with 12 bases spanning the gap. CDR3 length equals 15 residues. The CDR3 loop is CASSYSSLRVYEQYF. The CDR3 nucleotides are TGTGCCAGCAGTTACTCCTCGCTCAGGGTCTACGAGCAGTACTTC.

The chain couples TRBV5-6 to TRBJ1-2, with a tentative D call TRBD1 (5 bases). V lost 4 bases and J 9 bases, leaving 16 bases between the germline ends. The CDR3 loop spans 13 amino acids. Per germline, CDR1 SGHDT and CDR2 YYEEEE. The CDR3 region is CASSPTRGPSYTF. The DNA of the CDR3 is TGTGCCAGCAGCCCGACAAGGGGTCCAAGCTACACCTTC.

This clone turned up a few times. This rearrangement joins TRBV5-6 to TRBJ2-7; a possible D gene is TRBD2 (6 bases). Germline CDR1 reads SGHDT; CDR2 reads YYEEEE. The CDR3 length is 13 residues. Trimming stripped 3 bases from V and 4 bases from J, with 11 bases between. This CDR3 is CASSSTGLYEQYF. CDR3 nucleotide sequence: TGTGCCAGCAGCTCCACGGGACTGTACGAGCAGTACTTC. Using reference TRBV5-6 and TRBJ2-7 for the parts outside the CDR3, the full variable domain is DAGVTQSPTHLIKTRGQQVTLRCSPKSGHDTVSWYQQALGQGPQFIFQYYEEEERQRGNFPDRFSGHQFPNYSSELNVNALLLGDSALYLCASSSTGLYEQYFGPGTRLTVT.

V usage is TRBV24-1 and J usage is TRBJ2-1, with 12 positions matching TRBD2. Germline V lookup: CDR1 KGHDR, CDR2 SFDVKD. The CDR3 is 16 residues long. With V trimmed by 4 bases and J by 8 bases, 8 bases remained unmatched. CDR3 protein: CATSDTTSGRRDEQFF. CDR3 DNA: TGTGCCACCAGTGACACGACTAGCGGGAGACGGGATGAGCAGTTCTTC.

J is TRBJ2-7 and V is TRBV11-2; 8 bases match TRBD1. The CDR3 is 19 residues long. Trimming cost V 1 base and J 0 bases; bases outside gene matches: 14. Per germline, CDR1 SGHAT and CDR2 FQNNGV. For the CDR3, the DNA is TGTGCCAGCAGCTTAGTAGAGGGCTGGACAGGGTCCTCCTCCTACGAGCAGTACTTC. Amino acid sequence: CASSLVEGWTGSSSYEQYF.

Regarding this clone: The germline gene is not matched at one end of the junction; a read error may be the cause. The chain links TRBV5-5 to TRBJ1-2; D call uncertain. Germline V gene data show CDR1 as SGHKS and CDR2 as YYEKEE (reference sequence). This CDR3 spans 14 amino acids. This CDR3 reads CASSVGLGFYGHTF. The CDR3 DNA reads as TGTGCCAGCAGCGTCGGACTGGGTTTCTATGGCCACACCTTC. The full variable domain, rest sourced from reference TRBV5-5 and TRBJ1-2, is DAGVTQSPTHLIKTRGQQVTLRCSPISGHKSVSWYQQVLGQGPQFIFQYYEKEERGRGNFPDRFSARQFPNYSSELNVNALLLGDSALYLCASSVGLGFYGHTFGSGTRLTVV.

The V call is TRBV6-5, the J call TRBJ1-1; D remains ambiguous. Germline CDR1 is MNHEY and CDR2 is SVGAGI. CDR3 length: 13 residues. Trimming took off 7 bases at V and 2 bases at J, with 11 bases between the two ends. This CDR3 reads CASTREGNTEAFF. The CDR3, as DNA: TGTGCCAGCACCCGGGAGGGAAACACTGAAGCTTTCTTT.

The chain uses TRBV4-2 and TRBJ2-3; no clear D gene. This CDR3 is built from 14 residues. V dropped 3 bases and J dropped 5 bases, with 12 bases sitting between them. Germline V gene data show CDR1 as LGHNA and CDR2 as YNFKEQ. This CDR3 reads CASSHLPGLDTQYF. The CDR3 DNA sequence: TGTGCCAGCAGCCATCTTCCGGGTTTAGATACGCAGTATTTT.

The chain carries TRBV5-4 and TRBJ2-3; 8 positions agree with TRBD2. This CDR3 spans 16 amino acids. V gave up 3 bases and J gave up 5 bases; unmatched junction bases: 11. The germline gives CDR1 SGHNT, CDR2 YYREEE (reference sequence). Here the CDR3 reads CASSSGGFREVDTQYF. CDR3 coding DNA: TGTGCCAGCAGCTCGGGGGGGTTTAGGGAGGTAGATACGCAGTATTTT.